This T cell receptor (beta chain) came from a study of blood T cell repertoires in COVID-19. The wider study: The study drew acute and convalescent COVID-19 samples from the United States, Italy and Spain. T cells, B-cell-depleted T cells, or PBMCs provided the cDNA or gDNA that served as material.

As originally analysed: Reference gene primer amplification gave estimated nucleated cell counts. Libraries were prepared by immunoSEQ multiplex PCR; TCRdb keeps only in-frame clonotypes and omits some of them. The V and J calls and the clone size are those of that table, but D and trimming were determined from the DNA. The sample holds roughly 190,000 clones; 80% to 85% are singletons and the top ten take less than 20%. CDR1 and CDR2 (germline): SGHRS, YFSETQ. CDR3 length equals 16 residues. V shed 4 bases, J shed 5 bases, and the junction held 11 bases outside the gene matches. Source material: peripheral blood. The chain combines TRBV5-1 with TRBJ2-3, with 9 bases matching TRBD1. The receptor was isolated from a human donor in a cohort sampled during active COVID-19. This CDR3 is CASSETGGLYIDTQYF. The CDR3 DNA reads TGCGCCAGCAGCGAGACAGGGGGTCTGTATATAGATACGCAGTATTTT. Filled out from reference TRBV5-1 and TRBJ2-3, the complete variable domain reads KAGVTQTPRYLIKTRGQQVTLSCSPISGHRSVSWYQQTPGQGLQFLFEYFSETQRNKGNFPGRFSGRQFSNSRSEMNVSTLELGDSALYLCASSETGGLYIDTQYFGPGTRLTVL.